One and the same sample provided the 2 T cell receptor beta chains below, sequenced in a study of blood T cell repertoires in COVID-19 (dated by TCRdb to the early 2020s). Library creation used the immunoSEQ multiplex PCR assay. TCRdb provides this immuneACCESS table in a form limited to in-frame rearrangements. Some clones are lacking; in checked studies, under half of them reflect an unresolved V gene, and why the rest are absent is not known. The sample table holds some 67,000 clones, of which around 90% were seen once. The ten most abundant clones make up roughly 18% of the sample. Material: peripheral blood. All receptors derive from an elderly woman with acute or convalescent COVID-19.

This chain uses TRBV5-1 with TRBJ2-1; perhaps TRBD1 as D (6 bases). This CDR3 is built from 13 residues. The germline CDR1 and CDR2 sequences are SGHRS and YFSETQ. Trimming took off 3 bases at V and 5 bases at J, with 9 bases between the two ends. The CDR3 sequence: CASSWTVDNEQFF. The CDR3 DNA follows: TGCGCCAGCAGCTGGACAGTTGACAATGAGCAGTTCTTC.

The chain has TRBV9 and TRBJ1-4; D is possibly TRBD1 (6 bases). The CDR3 is 15 residues long. V gave up 0 bases and J gave up 8 bases, with 14 bases separating them. Germline CDR1 reads SGDLS; CDR2 reads YYNGEE. The chain's CDR3 is CASSVGASGTEKLFF. CDR3 in DNA: TGTGCCAGCAGCGTAGGAGCGAGCGGGACAGAAAAACTGTTTTTT.